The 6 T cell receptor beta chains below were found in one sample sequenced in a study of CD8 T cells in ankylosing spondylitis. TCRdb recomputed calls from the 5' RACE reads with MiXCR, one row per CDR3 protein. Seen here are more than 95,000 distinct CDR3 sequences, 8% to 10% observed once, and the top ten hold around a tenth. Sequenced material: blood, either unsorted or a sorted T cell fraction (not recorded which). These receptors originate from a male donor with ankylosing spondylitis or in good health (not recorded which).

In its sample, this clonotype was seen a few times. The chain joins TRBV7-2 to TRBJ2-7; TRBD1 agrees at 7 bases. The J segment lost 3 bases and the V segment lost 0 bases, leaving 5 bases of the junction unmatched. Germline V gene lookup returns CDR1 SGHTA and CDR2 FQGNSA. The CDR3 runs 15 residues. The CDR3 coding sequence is TGTGCCAGCAGCTTAGCGGGGGCAGGGGGCTACGAGCAGTACTTC. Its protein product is CASSLAGAGGYEQYF.

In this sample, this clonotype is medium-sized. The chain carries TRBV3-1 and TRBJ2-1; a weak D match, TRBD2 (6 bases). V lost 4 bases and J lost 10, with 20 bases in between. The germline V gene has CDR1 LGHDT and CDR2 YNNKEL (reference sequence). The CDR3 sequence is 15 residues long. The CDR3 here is CASSPFGARAGEQFF. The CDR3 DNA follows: TGTGCCAGCAGCCCGTTCGGCGCGCGGGCGGGAGAGCAGTTCTTC.

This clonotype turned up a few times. CDR3 nucleotides: TGCAGTGCTAGAAGCCTGGACTACCCCTACAATGAGCAGTTCTTC. Residues: CSARSLDYPYNEQFF. The chain joins TRBV20-1 to TRBJ2-1, with a weak D call TRBD2 (6 bases). The CDR3 length is 15 residues. The V gene's germline CDR1 is DFQATT and CDR2 SNEGSKA (reference sequence). V dropped 2 bases and J dropped 2 bases, with 13 bases sitting between them.

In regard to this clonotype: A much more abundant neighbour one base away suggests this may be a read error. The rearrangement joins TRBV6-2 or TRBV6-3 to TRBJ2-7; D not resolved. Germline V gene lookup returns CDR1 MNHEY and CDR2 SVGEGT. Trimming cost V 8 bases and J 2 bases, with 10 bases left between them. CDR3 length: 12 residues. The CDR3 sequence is CASPRLTYEQYF. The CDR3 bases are TGTGCCAGCCCCAGGCTTACCTACGAGCAGTACTTC.

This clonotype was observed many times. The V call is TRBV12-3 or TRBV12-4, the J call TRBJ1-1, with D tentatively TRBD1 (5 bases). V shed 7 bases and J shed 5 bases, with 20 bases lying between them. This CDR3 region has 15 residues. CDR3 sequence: CASTLGTGGRTEAFF. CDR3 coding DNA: TGTGCCAGCACCCTCGGGACCGGTGGGAGGACTGAAGCTTTCTTT.

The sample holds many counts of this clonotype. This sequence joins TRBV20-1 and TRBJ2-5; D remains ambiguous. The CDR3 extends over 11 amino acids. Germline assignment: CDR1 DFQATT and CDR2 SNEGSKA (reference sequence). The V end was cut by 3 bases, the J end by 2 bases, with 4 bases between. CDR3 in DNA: TGCAGTGCTAGCCATCAAGAGACCCAGTACTTC. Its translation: CSASHQETQYF.